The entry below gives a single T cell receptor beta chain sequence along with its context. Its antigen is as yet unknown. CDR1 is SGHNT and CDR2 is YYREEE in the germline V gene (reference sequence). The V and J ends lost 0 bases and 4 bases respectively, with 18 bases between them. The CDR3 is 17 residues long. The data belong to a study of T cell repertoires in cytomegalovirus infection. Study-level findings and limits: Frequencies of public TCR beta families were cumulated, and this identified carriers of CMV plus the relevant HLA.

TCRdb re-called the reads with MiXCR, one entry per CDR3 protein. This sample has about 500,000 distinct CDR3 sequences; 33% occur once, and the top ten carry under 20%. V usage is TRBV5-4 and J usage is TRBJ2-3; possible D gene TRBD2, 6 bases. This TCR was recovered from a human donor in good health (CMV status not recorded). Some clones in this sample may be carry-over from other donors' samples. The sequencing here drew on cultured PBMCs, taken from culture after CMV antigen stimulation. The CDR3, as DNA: TGTGCCAGCAGCTTGGGCACCGGGAGCAAGAGGGCAGATACGCAGTATTTT. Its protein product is CASSLGTGSKRADTQYF.